This TCR beta chain was identified in a study of Ad26.COV2.S vaccination and SARS-CoV-2 variants. Germline lookup yields CDR1 SGHNT and CDR2 YENEEA. The CDR3 spans 14 residues. V was pared by 3 bases and J by 4 bases, with 13 bases between. Treatment meaning: roughly 20 received Ad26.COV2.S at low or high dose, single or two shots; a few received placebo; per-sample allocation not given. The samples date from day 63 after the first vaccine or placebo injection. The shot given was an Ad26 vector that makes Wuhan-strain SARS-CoV-2 spike. The repertoire was sequenced with immunoSEQ multiplex PCR; TCRdb's copy has only in-frame clones and lacks some. This table holds about 350,000 clones, less than 90% found once. Worth noting for this clone: The antigen remains undetermined.

Study results and caveats: Vaccine recipients had higher spike-specific TCR breadth than placebo recipients.

The TCR was taken from a person between 18 and 65 years old who received the Ad26.COV2.S COVID-19 vaccine or a placebo. The sample was peripheral blood, taken in a trial of Ad26.COV2.S vaccine versus placebo. V usage is TRBV11-3 and J usage is TRBJ2-7, with a tentative D call TRBD2 (6 bases). CDR3 in DNA: TGTGCCAGCAGCTTGGGGGGTGATGTTTACGAGCAGTACTTC. It encodes CASSLGGDVYEQYF.